This TCR beta chain was captured in a study of beta chain features in type 1 diabetes. This clone has more than one count but fewer than ten. Its specificity is not known. Study-wide findings and caveats: Patients' naive, central memory and Treg TCRB repertoires seemed closer to one another than those of healthy donors. All four CD4+ subsets from Type 1 diabetes patients carried moderately but significantly shorter TCRB CDR3s.

V lost 3 bases and J 3 bases, leaving 15 bases between the germline ends. Germline loops: CDR1 SGHNT, CDR2 YYREEE (reference sequence). The CDR3 is 15 amino acids. Of the isolated RNA, all was reverse transcribed, and so the sequenced material was expressed TCRB transcripts. Sequencing was performed with immunoSEQ multiplex PCR; in TCRdb, only in-frame clones are kept and a portion is missing. The sample consists of hundreds of thousands of clones, roughly 13% of them appearing once. Sequenced material: naive CD4+ T cells from blood. This TCR was sampled from a man younger than 30 with type 1 diabetes. The chain links TRBV5-4 to TRBJ1-1; D is ambiguous. CDR3 coding DNA: TGTGCCAGCAGCTCTCCGGGGAGGGCGGACACTGAAGCTTTCTTT. Translation: CASSSPGRADTEAFF.